The 13 T cell receptor beta chains reported below all come from one sample, sequenced in a study of beta chain features in type 1 diabetes. Regarding the study as a whole: TCRB CDR3s from Type 1 diabetes patients were moderately but significantly shorter in all four CD4+ subsets.

These receptors are not linked to any known antigen. Expressed TCRB transcripts were sequenced because the isolated RNA had all been reverse transcribed beforehand. TCRdb keeps only in-frame clones here, not all; method: immunoSEQ multiplex PCR. Found here are 95,000 to 150,000 clones, about 17% of them singletons; the top ten hold less than 3%. The material sequenced was central memory CD4+ T cells from blood. Every receptor here comes from a young man with type 1 diabetes.

This clone was seen a handful of times. J is TRBJ2-1 and V is TRBV6-6, with TRBD2 identical over 10 bases. Trimming at V came to 6 bases and at J to 5 bases, leaving 1 base not matched to a gene. The germline CDR1 and CDR2 sequences are MNHNY and SVGAGI (reference sequence). The CDR3 is 13 amino acids. CDR3 DNA: TGTGCCAGCAGGAGCGGGGGGGACAATGAGCAGTTCTTC. It yields the protein CASRSGGDNEQFF.

The chain recombines TRBV7-3 with TRBJ2-5; no definite D call. V was clipped by 1 base and J by 3 bases, with 6 bases between them. Germline V gene data show CDR1 as SGHTA and CDR2 as FQGTGA. There are 13 residues in the CDR3. The CDR3 region is CASSLNREETQYF. DNA for the CDR3: TGTGCCAGCAGCTTAAACAGAGAAGAGACCCAGTACTTC.

This clone was observed a handful of times. V usage is TRBV28 and J usage is TRBJ2-4, with 7 nucleotides matching TRBD1. Germline V gene sequence: CDR1 MDHEN, CDR2 SYDVKM. The CDR3 contains 13 residues. Germline trimming cut 3 bases from V and 5 bases from J; bases unmatched to any gene: 1. Here the CDR3 DNA reads TGTGCCAGCAGTTTCGGGACAGAAAACATTCAGTACTTC. This gives the protein CASSFGTENIQYF.

The chain joins TRBV4-3 to TRBJ2-5, with 12 bases lining up with TRBD2. The CDR3 is 19 residues long. Germline V gene lookup returns CDR1 LGHNA and CDR2 YSLEER. Germline trimming cut 0 bases from V and 2 bases from J; bases unmatched to any gene: 10. The CDR3 region is CASSQDNHGLAGPQETQYF. The CDR3 region has the DNA TGCGCCAGCAGCCAAGATAATCACGGACTAGCGGGACCTCAAGAGACCCAGTACTTC.

The V gene is TRBV11-2, the J gene TRBJ2-5, with D uncertain. Per the germline V gene, CDR1 is SGHAT and CDR2 is FQNNGV. There are 14 residues in the CDR3. With 1 base removed from V and 2 bases from J, the gap between germline ends came to 8 bases. The CDR3 reads CASSLALAQETQYF. The CDR3 nucleotides read TGTGCCAGCAGCTTAGCGCTGGCTCAAGAGACCCAGTACTTC.

In this sample, this clone turned up a few times. The chain employs TRBV10-3 and TRBJ2-3; 7 bases match TRBD2. CDR3 length equals 13 residues. J gave up 4 bases and V 4 bases, and 2 bases lay outside the gene matches. CDR1 is ENHRY and CDR2 is SYGVKD in the germline V gene. The CDR3 DNA follows: TGTGCCATCAGTGTCGGACTAGCAGATACGCAGTATTTT. The encoded protein is CAISVGLADTQYF.

This clone has a handful of counts. V and J are TRBV15 and TRBJ1-1; D gene ambiguous. The ends were cut back, 0 bases at V and 0 bases at J, with 14 bases in the middle. The CDR3 loop spans 17 amino acids. Germline values: CDR1 LNHNV, CDR2 YYDKDF (reference sequence). The CDR3, as DNA: TGTGCCACCAGCAGAGATTGGAGCGCCAGATTGAACACTGAAGCTTTCTTT. Translated: CATSRDWSARLNTEAFF. Complete variable domain (other parts from reference TRBV15 and TRBJ1-1): DAMVIQNPRYQVTQFGKPVTLSCSQTLNHNVMYWYQQKSSQAPKLLFHYYDKDFNNEADTPDNFQSRRPNTSFCFLDIRSPGLGDTAMYLCATSRDWSARLNTEAFFGQGTRLTVV.

The gene calls are TRBV9 and TRBJ1-6; D perhaps matches TRBD1 (6 bases). Germline V lookup: CDR1 SGDLS, CDR2 YYNGEE. The CDR3 is 16 residues long. Trimming took 4 bases from V and 7 from J, leaving 18 bases between them. This CDR3 reads CASSIGPAGGNSPLHF. The CDR3 coding sequence is TGTGCCAGCAGCATCGGACCAGCGGGGGGCAATTCACCCCTCCACTTT. Variable domain in full (rest from reference TRBV9 and TRBJ1-6): DSGVTQTPKHLITATGQRVTLRCSPRSGDLSVYWYQQSLDQGLQFLIQYYNGEERAKGNILERFSAQQFPDLHSELNLSSLELGDSALYFCASSIGPAGGNSPLHFGNGTRLTVT.

This chain links TRBV7-6 with TRBJ2-5; D unresolved. The V gene's germline CDR1 is SGHVS and CDR2 FNYEAQ. The CDR3 sequence is 15 residues long. The V gene lost 4 bases and the J gene lost 2 bases, with 14 bases spanning the gap. The CDR3 DNA follows: TGTGCCAGCAGCTCCGCGGTACTCCTTCAAGAGACCCAGTACTTC. Translating it yields CASSSAVLLQETQYF.

V usage is TRBV6-4 and J usage is TRBJ1-2; D not resolved. The CDR3 consists of 15 residues. CDR1 is MRHNA and CDR2 is SNTAGT in the germline V gene. The V and J ends lost 4 bases and 0 bases respectively, with 12 bases between them. The CDR3 sequence: CASSAEAGSNYGYTF. CDR3 nucleotide sequence: TGTGCCAGCAGTGCTGAGGCGGGTTCTAACTATGGCTACACCTTC.

V usage is TRBV6-5 and J usage is TRBJ1-1; D unresolved. The CDR3 runs to 14 residues. With 5 bases removed from V and 5 bases from J, the gap between germline ends came to 15 bases. In germline, CDR1 is MNHEY, CDR2 SVGAGI. Written as DNA, the CDR3 is TGTGCCAGCAGTCCCGACACCATGGGGACTGAAGCTTTCTTT. This translates into CASSPDTMGTEAFF.

CDR3 amino acids: CASSLAGAGAQETQYF. The CDR3 DNA follows: TGCGCCAGCAGCTTGGCCGGGGCGGGTGCCCAAGAGACCCAGTACTTC. The V and J genes are TRBV5-1 and TRBJ2-5; perhaps D is TRBD1 or TRBD2 (5 bases each). Trimming cost V 0 bases and J 1 base, with 13 bases left between them. CDR3 length: 16 amino acids. CDR1 SGHRS and CDR2 YFSETQ come from the germline V gene.

This clone has more than one count but fewer than ten. The sample carries other DNA sequences with the same CDR3. The chain employs TRBV28 and TRBJ2-6; D may match TRBD1 or TRBD2 (5 bases each). The V gene lost 2 bases and the J gene lost 0 bases, with 5 bases spanning the gap. Germline lookup yields CDR1 MDHEN and CDR2 SYDVKM. The CDR3 spans 15 residues. Written as DNA, the CDR3 is TGTGCCAGCAGTTTAGGGGGCTCTGGGGCCAACGTCCTGACTTTC. Protein: CASSLGGSGANVLTF.